The 18 T cell receptor beta chains below were found in one sample sequenced in a study of T-cell memory formation after mild COVID-19. TCRdb itself ran the 5' RACE reads through MiXCR, one entry per CDR3 protein. In the table there are fewer than 250,000 distinct CDR3 sequences, roughly 30% of which are singletons. Material: PBMCs or a T cell subset sorted from them (not recorded which). All receptors come from an adult woman who had mild COVID-19 (a few samples of this study predate the infection). Cell type and time point are not known.

The V and J genes are TRBV20-1 and TRBJ1-2, with D hard to call. The ends were cut back, 0 bases at V and 6 bases at J, with 8 bases in the middle. The CDR3 extends over 12 amino acids. Germline-derived CDR1 and CDR2 are DFQATT and SNEGSKA (reference sequence). The CDR3 bases are TGCAGTGCTAGAGATCGGGTCGATGGCTACACCTTC. Its protein product is CSARDRVDGYTF.

V usage is TRBV5-6 and J usage is TRBJ1-5; D gene unclear. The germline V and J ends were trimmed by 1 base and 7 bases, with 9 bases remaining between them. Looked up from germline, CDR1 is SGHDT and CDR2 is YYEEEE. This CDR3 contains 13 residues. The CDR3 DNA sequence: TGTGCCAGCAGCTTGATGGGTGAACAGCCCCAGCATTTT. It translates to CASSLMGEQPQHF.

The V and J genes are TRBV25-1 and TRBJ1-1; D perhaps matches TRBD1 (6 bases). The germline V and J ends were trimmed by 4 bases and 3 bases, with 18 bases remaining between them. The germline CDR1 and CDR2 sequences are MGHDK and SYGVNS. The CDR3 covers 16 residues. CDR3 nucleotides: TGTGCCAGCAGTGTCACAGGGTATGGAGGCGACACTGAAGCTTTCTTT. Its protein product is CASSVTGYGGDTEAFF.

This clonotype has a handful of counts. V usage is TRBV5-5 and J usage is TRBJ2-2; D unresolved. This CDR3 has 12 residues. V was trimmed by 2 bases and J by 10 bases, leaving 9 bases between them. Looked up from germline, CDR1 is SGHKS and CDR2 is YYEKEE (reference sequence). The CDR3 region has the DNA TGTGCCAGCAGCTTTGTGGGAATGGAGCTGTTTTTT. This gives the protein CASSFVGMELFF.

This clonotype showed up just a few times. The V call is TRBV5-6, the J call TRBJ1-1; 8 nucleotides line up with TRBD1. Losses at the gene ends were 9 bases for V and 5 bases for J; bases not matched to a gene: 18. The germline CDR1 and CDR2 sequences are SGHDT and YYEEEE. CDR3 size: 16 residues. CDR3 protein: CATSTGTGRVGTEAFF. In DNA, the CDR3 is TGTGCCACTTCGACAGGGACAGGCAGGGTGGGTACTGAAGCTTTCTTT.

This clonotype was detected only a few times. The chain carries TRBV20-1 and TRBJ2-3; 7 nucleotides agree with TRBD2. CDR3 size: 15 residues. Germline values: CDR1 DFQATT, CDR2 SNEGSKA (reference sequence). Losses at the gene ends were 5 bases for V and 1 base for J; bases not matched to a gene: 9. CDR3 loop: CSAESSGIGTDTQYF. The CDR3 DNA follows: TGCAGTGCTGAATCTAGCGGCATCGGCACAGATACGCAGTATTTT.

The chain links TRBV20-1 to TRBJ2-5, with a weak D call TRBD2 (6 bases). V dropped 3 bases and J dropped 4 bases, with 18 bases sitting between them. Looked up from germline, CDR1 is DFQATT and CDR2 is SNEGSKA (reference sequence). CDR3 length: 15 amino acids. The CDR3 DNA reads TGCAGTGCTAGTGCAGACGGACACGGGGGAGAGACCCAGTACTTC. Translating gives CSASADGHGGETQYF.

The V call is TRBV5-1, the J call TRBJ2-1, with 8 nucleotides matching TRBD1. This CDR3 has 16 amino acids. Per the germline V gene, CDR1 is SGHRS and CDR2 is YFSETQ. V was pared by 1 base and J by 5 bases, with 8 bases of the junction left unmatched. CDR3 in DNA: TGCGCCAGCAGCTTGACCCAGGGGGCAAGGGACAATGAGCAGTTCTTC. It yields the protein CASSLTQGARDNEQFF.

This clonotype occurred a few times. V is TRBV12-3 or TRBV12-4 and J is TRBJ2-7, with TRBD2 as a possible D gene (5 bases). There are 15 residues in the CDR3. V dropped 5 bases and J dropped 2 bases, with 16 bases sitting between them. The CDR3 sequence is CASSPGRGWAYEQYF. DNA for the CDR3: TGTGCCAGCAGTCCCGGCCGGGGATGGGCCTACGAGCAGTACTTC.

The chain carries TRBV25-1 and TRBJ1-4, with D tentatively TRBD1 (6 bases). The V and J ends lost 4 bases and 2 bases respectively, with 23 bases between them. Germline CDR1 reads MGHDK; CDR2 reads SYGVNS. CDR3 length: 19 residues. CDR3 sequence reads: CASSGPSDTQGRTNEKLFF. The CDR3 nucleotides read TGTGCCAGCAGTGGTCCCTCGGACACCCAGGGGAGGACTAATGAAAAACTGTTTTTT.

This clonotype was counted ten times or more. The chain recombines TRBV5-1 with TRBJ1-6; 12 bases agree with TRBD1. The CDR3 is made up of 21 amino acids. V trimming: 3 bases; J trimming: 5 bases; junction bases outside the gene matches: 18. Germline CDR1 reads SGHRS; CDR2 reads YFSETQ. The CDR3 DNA follows: TGCGCCAGCAGCTACTACCCGGGACAGGGGGCTAGTCCCGGGAATAATTCACCCCTCCACTTT. Its protein product is CASSYYPGQGASPGNNSPLHF.

V usage is TRBV12-3 or TRBV12-4 and J usage is TRBJ1-1; a possible D gene is TRBD1 (5 bases). V was cut by 2 bases and J by 3 bases, with 10 bases left in between. This CDR3 has 14 residues. The CDR3 spells CASSLIRGHTEAFF. In DNA, the CDR3 is TGTGCCAGCAGTTTAATAAGGGGTCACACTGAAGCTTTCTTT.

This clonotype has only one observation. The gene calls are TRBV20-1 and TRBJ2-7, with D maybe TRBD1 (7 bases). V was trimmed by 3 bases and J by 4 bases, leaving 22 bases between them. This CDR3 contains 16 residues. Germline values: CDR1 DFQATT, CDR2 SNEGSKA (reference sequence). This CDR3 reads CSASLLTRDRRYEQYF. The CDR3 bases are TGCAGTGCTAGTTTGTTAACGCGGGACAGAAGATACGAGCAGTACTTC.

This clonotype was detected only a few times. The genes are TRBV5-1 and TRBJ2-2; 8 nucleotides match TRBD2. V trimming: 0 bases; J trimming: 0 bases; junction bases outside the gene matches: 1. CDR1 is SGHRS and CDR2 is YFSETQ in the germline V gene. CDR3 length: 16 residues. The CDR3, as DNA: TGCGCCAGCAGCTTGGGACTAGCGACGAACACCGGGGAGCTGTTTTTT. It encodes CASSLGLATNTGELFF. Looking up the rest from reference TRBV5-1 and TRBJ2-2 gives the full variable domain: KAGVTQTPRYLIKTRGQQVTLSCSPISGHRSVSWYQQTPGQGLQFLFEYFSETQRNKGNFPGRFSGRQFSNSRSEMNVSTLELGDSALYLCASSLGLATNTGELFFGEGSRLTVL.

The V gene is TRBV9, the J gene TRBJ1-6, with TRBD1 matching over 8 bases. Germline lookup yields CDR1 SGDLS and CDR2 YYNGEE. Trimming at V came to 0 bases and at J to 7 bases, leaving 3 bases not matched to a gene. CDR3 size: 15 residues. CDR3 DNA sequence: TGTGCCAGCAGCGTAGGGACAGGGTTCAATTCACCCCTCCACTTT. Translating it yields CASSVGTGFNSPLHF.

This chain connects TRBV24-1 to TRBJ2-5; D gene unclear. Trimming shortened V by 6 bases and J by 2 bases, and 12 bases separated the two germline ends. Looked up from germline, CDR1 is KGHDR and CDR2 is SFDVKD. This CDR3 is built from 14 residues. The CDR3, as DNA: TGTGCCACCAGTAGCCCGGACGGACAAGAGACCCAGTACTTC. Protein sequence: CATSSPDGQETQYF.

This clonotype was seen only a few times. V usage is TRBV5-1 and J usage is TRBJ2-7; D gene ambiguous. The CDR3 extends over 11 amino acids. The germline V and J ends were trimmed by 2 bases and 7 bases, with 7 bases remaining between them. Germline CDR1 and CDR2: SGHRS and YFSETQ. The CDR3 reads CASSFGPEQYF. Here the CDR3 DNA reads TGCGCCAGCAGCTTCGGACCTGAGCAGTACTTC. The full variable domain, rest sourced from reference TRBV5-1 and TRBJ2-7, is KAGVTQTPRYLIKTRGQQVTLSCSPISGHRSVSWYQQTPGQGLQFLFEYFSETQRNKGNFPGRFSGRQFSNSRSEMNVSTLELGDSALYLCASSFGPEQYFGPGTRLTVT.

The chain couples TRBV24-1 to TRBJ2-3; no clear D. The germline V gene has CDR1 KGHDR and CDR2 SFDVKD. The germline V and J ends were trimmed by 4 bases and 9 bases, with 22 bases remaining between them. The CDR3 sequence is 16 residues long. CDR3 DNA: TGTGCCACCAGTGACCCCGTGGCAGCCGCTCAGATGACGCAGTATTTT. It codes for CATSDPVAAAQMTQYF.